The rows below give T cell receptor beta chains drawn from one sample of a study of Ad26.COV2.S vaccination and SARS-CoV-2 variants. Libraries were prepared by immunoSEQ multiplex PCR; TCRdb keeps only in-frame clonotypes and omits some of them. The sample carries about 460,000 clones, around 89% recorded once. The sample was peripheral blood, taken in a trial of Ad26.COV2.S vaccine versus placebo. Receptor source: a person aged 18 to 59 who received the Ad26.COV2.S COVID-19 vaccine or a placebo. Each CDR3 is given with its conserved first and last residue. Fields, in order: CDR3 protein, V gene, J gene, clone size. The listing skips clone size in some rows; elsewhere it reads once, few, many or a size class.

CDR3 protein: CASSESGQGVTQYF
V gene: TRBV18
J gene: TRBJ2-5
clone size: -

CDR3 protein: CASSLSLSNTEAFF
V gene: TRBV28
J gene: TRBJ1-1
clone size: -

CDR3 protein: CAWSRDRAYEQYF
V gene: TRBV30
J gene: TRBJ2-7
clone size: -

CDR3 protein: CASSLDRGLAGGRDTQYF
V gene: TRBV11-2
J gene: TRBJ2-3
clone size: -

CDR3 protein: CATSRDWASSNEQYF
V gene: TRBV15
J gene: TRBJ2-7
clone size: -

CDR3 protein: CASSPGQNGNTIYF
V gene: TRBV5-1
J gene: TRBJ1-3
clone size: -

CDR3 protein: CASSSPDRGWAEQYF
V gene: TRBV27
J gene: TRBJ2-7
clone size: once

CDR3 protein: CSVEVDSYQPQHF
V gene: TRBV29-1
J gene: TRBJ1-5
clone size: once

CDR3 protein: CASSSGIDYEQYF
V gene: TRBV7-2
J gene: TRBJ2-7
clone size: -

CDR3 protein: CSVDKGRTGELFF
V gene: TRBV29-1
J gene: TRBJ2-2
clone size: -

CDR3 protein: CASSKGQGDGAINYGYTF
V gene: TRBV21-1
J gene: TRBJ1-2
clone size: -

CDR3 protein: CASSKGRGLAVYEQYF
V gene: TRBV21-1
J gene: TRBJ2-7
clone size: few

CDR3 protein: CASSLSGRGRDYGYTF
V gene: TRBV28
J gene: TRBJ1-2
clone size: -

CDR3 protein: CASSQPGLEFTEQYF
V gene: TRBV3-1/TRBV3-2
J gene: TRBJ2-7
clone size: few

CDR3 protein: CASSQNKGGGYTF
V gene: TRBV6-5
J gene: TRBJ1-2
clone size: -

CDR3 protein: CASSLTGANTEAFF
V gene: TRBV11-3
J gene: TRBJ1-1
clone size: -

CDR3 protein: CATSRGQDYEQYF
V gene: TRBV24-1
J gene: TRBJ2-7
clone size: -

CDR3 protein: CASSLGVYGYTF
V gene: TRBV7-2
J gene: TRBJ1-2
clone size: once

CDR3 protein: CASSPGQLTTDTQYF
V gene: TRBV2
J gene: TRBJ2-3
clone size: -

CDR3 protein: CASNKAGGLYNEQFF
V gene: TRBV4-2
J gene: TRBJ2-1
clone size: -

CDR3 protein: CASSARTGFTYEQYF
V gene: TRBV28
J gene: TRBJ2-7
clone size: -

CDR3 protein: CATSTGGPQEQYF
V gene: TRBV15
J gene: TRBJ2-7
clone size: -

CDR3 protein: CASRETGWRNQPQHF
V gene: TRBV9
J gene: TRBJ1-5
clone size: -

CDR3 protein: CASPWTGNTGELFF
V gene: TRBV7-9
J gene: TRBJ2-2
clone size: -

CDR3 protein: CAIRGQDLNTEAFF
V gene: TRBV10-3
J gene: TRBJ1-1
clone size: once

CDR3 protein: CASSPRIHTPDEQYF
V gene: TRBV18
J gene: TRBJ2-7
clone size: once

CDR3 protein: CASSLDRGTEAFF
V gene: TRBV12-3/TRBV12-4
J gene: TRBJ1-1
clone size: -

CDR3 protein: CASSRQGLNQPQHF
V gene: TRBV19
J gene: TRBJ1-5
clone size: -

CDR3 protein: CASRSGQGTTEAFF
V gene: TRBV28
J gene: TRBJ1-1
clone size: -

CDR3 protein: CASSPLAGGRVFEQFF
V gene: TRBV27
J gene: TRBJ2-1
clone size: -

CDR3 protein: CASSPGGGRLPDEQYF
V gene: TRBV7-2
J gene: TRBJ2-7
clone size: -

CDR3 protein: CASSDRYNEQFF
V gene: TRBV19
J gene: TRBJ2-1
clone size: -

CDR3 protein: CASSLRQGKDTGELFF
V gene: TRBV7-2
J gene: TRBJ2-2
clone size: -

CDR3 protein: CASSHGTSRNEQFF
V gene: TRBV4-1
J gene: TRBJ2-1
clone size: -

CDR3 protein: CASSPGPDPYSNQPQHF
V gene: TRBV19
J gene: TRBJ1-5
clone size: -

CDR3 protein: CASSWTGGADTQYF
V gene: TRBV6-5
J gene: TRBJ2-3
clone size: -

CDR3 protein: CASSPPGGGAYNEQFF
V gene: TRBV18
J gene: TRBJ2-1
clone size: -